This T cell receptor beta chain was sequenced in a study of T cells in Graves' hyperthyroidism and ophthalmopathy. The CDR3 spans 19 residues. Trimming took 3 bases from V and 0 from J; bases not matched to a gene: 9. Germline V CDR1 and CDR2: SGHAT, FQNNGV. Study-level points and caveats: In validation, the model predicted ophthalmopathy. These predictions came a median around 5.9 months before onset.

With duration under 3 months, ophthalmopathy was active: Clinical Activity Score at least 3, NOSPECS at least 4. Researchers barred patients who had uncontrolled infection, other autoimmune disease, pregnancy or lactation. This clonotype has at least ten counts. Its antigen is unidentified. There were TCR beta CDR3 regions amplified from RNA transcripts. An initial round of RT-PCR targeting the TCR CDR3 relied on the HTBI primer set. TCRdb reprocessed the multiplex PCR reads via MiXCR and lists one record per CDR3 protein. The sample has about 380,000 distinct CDR3 sequences, around 18% seen once. Sequencing used blood. The genes are TRBV11-2 and TRBJ2-1; 12 bases are a match to TRBD2. The receptor was isolated from a man aged 18 to 30 with Graves' ophthalmopathy. The DNA for the CDR3 is TGTGCCAGCAGCTTGAGGACTAGCGGGGTCCTTAGCTCCTACAATGAGCAGTTCTTC. This codes for CASSLRTSGVLSSYNEQFF.